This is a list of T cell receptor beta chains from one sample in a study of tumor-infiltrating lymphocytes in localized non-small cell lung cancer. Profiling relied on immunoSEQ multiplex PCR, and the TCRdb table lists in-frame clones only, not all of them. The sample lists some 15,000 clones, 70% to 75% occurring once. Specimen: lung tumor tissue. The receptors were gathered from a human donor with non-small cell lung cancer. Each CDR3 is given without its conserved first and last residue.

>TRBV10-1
ASSPQGASEQY
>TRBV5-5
ASSLTGSRGDTQY
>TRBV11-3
ASSPTYNSYEQY
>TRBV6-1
ASSTRQDEKLF
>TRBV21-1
ASSKGGAENSPLH
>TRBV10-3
AISESGTVSSYEQY
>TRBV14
ASSHRSRGREGYGYT
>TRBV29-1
SGSAGGNTIY
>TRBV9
ASSFAAHPNYGYT
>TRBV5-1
ASRTDGNSGNTIY
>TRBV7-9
ASRDPPLGEQY
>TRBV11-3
ASSLTQNTEAF
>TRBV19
ASSTRGSGDSYEQY
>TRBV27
ASSLRDSLTDTQY
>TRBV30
AWRKRGSLRGTEAF
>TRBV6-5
ASSYSRDSADTQY
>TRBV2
ASSEAGLGTDTQY
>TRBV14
ASSQVPGTSFYNEQF
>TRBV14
ASSQGTGIYGYT
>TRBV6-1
ASIKWEGTDEQF
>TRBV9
ASSVATGSHSEAF
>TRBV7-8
ASSLAGEANYGYT